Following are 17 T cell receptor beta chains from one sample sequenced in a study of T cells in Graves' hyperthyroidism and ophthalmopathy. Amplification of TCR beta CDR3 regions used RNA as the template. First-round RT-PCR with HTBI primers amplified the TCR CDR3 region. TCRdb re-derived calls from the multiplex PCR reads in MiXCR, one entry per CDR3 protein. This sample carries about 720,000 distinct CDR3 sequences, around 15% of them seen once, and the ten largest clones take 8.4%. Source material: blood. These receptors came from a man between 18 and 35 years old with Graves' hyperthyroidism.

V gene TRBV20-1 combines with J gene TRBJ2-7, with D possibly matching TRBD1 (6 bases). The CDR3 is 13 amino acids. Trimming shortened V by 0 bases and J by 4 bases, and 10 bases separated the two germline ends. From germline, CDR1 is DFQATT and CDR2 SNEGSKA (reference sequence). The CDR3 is CSARDTTGYEQYF. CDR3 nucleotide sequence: TGCAGTGCTAGAGACACTACAGGGTACGAGCAGTACTTC.

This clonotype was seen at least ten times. CDR3: CSARDQPPGQFF. DNA of the CDR3: TGCAGTGCTAGAGATCAGCCCCCCGGGCAGTTCTTC. The chain joins TRBV20-1 to TRBJ2-1; unclear D gene. Per the germline V gene, CDR1 is DFQATT and CDR2 is SNEGSKA (reference sequence). This CDR3 region has 12 residues. Trimming cost V 0 bases and J 12 bases, with 12 bases left between them.

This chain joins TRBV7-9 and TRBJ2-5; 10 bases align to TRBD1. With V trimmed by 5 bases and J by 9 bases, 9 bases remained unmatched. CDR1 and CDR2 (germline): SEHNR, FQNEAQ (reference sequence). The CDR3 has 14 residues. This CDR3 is CASSLTGGGQPQYF. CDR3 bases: TGTGCCAGCAGCCTGACAGGGGGCGGGCAGCCCCAGTACTTC.

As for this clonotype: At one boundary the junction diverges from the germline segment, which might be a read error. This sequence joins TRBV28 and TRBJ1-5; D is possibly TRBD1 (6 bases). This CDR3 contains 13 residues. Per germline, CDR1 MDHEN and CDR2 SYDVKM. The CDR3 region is CASRAGVNQPRHF. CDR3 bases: TGTGCCAGCAGGGCAGGGGTCAATCAGCCCCGGCATTTT.

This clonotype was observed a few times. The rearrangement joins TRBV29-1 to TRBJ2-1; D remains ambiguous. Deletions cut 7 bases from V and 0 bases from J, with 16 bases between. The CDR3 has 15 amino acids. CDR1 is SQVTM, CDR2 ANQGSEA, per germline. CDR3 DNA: TGCAGCGCCCATAGTTCCCGCCACTCCTACAATGAGCAGTTCTTC. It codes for CSAHSSRHSYNEQFF.

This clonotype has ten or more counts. The CDR3 DNA reads as TGTGCCAGCACCCTAGGAGGAGCTGGCTACACCTTC. Its translation: CASTLGGAGYTF. This sequence joins TRBV28 and TRBJ1-2; the D is unclear. Germline V gene lookup returns CDR1 MDHEN and CDR2 SYDVKM. Trimming took 7 bases from V and 7 from J, leaving 13 bases between them. CDR3 size: 12 residues.

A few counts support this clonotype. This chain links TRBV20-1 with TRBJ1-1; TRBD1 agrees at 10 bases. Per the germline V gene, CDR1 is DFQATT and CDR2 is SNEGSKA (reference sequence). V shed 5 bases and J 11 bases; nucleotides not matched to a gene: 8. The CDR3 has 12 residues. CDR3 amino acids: CSAARQGARAFF. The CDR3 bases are TGCAGTGCTGCTCGACAGGGGGCGCGGGCTTTCTTT.

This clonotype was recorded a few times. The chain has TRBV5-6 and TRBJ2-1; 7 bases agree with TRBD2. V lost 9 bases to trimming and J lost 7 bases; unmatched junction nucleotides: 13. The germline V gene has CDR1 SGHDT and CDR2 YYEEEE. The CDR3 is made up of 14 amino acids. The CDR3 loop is CATYRTGRGNEQFF. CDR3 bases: TGTGCCACCTACAGGACGGGGCGGGGGAATGAGCAGTTCTTC.

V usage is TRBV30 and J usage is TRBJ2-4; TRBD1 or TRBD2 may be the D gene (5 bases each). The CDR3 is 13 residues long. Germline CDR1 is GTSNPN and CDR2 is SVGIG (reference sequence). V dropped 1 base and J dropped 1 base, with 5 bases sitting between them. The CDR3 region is CAWSGGAKNIQYF. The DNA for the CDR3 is TGTGCCTGGAGTGGGGGGGCCAAAAACATTCAGTACTTC.

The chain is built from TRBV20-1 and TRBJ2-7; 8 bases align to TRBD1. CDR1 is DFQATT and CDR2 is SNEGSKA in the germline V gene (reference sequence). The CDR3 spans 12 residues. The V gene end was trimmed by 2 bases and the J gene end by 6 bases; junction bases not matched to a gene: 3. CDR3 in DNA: TGCAGTGCTAGAACAACAGGGGGCGAGCAGTACTTC. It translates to CSARTTGGEQYF.

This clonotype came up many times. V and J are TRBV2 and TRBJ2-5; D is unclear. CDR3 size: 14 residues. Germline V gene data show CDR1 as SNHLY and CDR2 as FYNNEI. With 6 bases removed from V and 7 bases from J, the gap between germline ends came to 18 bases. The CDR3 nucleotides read TGTGCCAGCAGGACCTTAACGGACCCGAGGACCCAGTACTTC. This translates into CASRTLTDPRTQYF.

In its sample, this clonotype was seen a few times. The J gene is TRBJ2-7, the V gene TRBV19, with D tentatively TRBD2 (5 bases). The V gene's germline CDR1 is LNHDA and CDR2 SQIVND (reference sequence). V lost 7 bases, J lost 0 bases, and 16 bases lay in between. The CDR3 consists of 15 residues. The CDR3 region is CASKAGPGSSYEQYF. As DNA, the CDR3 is TGTGCCAGTAAGGCCGGGCCGGGAAGCTCCTACGAGCAGTACTTC. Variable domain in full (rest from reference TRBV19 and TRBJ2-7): DGGITQSPKYLFRKEGQNVTLSCEQNLNHDAMYWYRQDPGQGLRLIYYSQIVNDFQKGDIAEGYSVSREKKESFPLTVTSAQKNPTAFYLCASKAGPGSSYEQYFGPGTRLTVT.

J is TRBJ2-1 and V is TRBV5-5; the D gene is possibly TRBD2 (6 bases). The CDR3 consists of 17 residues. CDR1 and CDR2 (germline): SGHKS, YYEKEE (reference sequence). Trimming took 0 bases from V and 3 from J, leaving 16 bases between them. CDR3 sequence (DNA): TGTGCCAGCAGCTTGGTCGGGAGCGCTACACTCTACAATGAGCAGTTCTTC. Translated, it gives CASSLVGSATLYNEQFF.

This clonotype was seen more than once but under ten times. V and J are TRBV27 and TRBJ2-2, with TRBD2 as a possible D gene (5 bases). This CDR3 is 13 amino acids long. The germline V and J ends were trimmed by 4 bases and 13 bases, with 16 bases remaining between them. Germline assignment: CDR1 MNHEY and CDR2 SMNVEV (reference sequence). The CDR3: CASSSVREKALFF. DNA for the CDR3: TGTGCCAGCAGTTCAGTCCGGGAAAAGGCGCTGTTTTTT.

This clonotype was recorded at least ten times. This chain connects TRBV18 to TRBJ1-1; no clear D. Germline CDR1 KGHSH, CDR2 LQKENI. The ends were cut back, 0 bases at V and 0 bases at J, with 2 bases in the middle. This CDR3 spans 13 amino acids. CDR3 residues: CASSPPMNTEAFF. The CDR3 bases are TGTGCCAGCTCACCACCCATGAACACTGAAGCTTTCTTT.

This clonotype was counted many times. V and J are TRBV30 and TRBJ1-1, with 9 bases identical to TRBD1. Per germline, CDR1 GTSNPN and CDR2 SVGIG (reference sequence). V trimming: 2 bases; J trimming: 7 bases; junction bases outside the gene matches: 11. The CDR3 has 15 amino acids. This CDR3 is CAWSFGQGIRGEAFF. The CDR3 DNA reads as TGTGCCTGGAGTTTCGGACAGGGGATCCGGGGTGAAGCTTTCTTT.

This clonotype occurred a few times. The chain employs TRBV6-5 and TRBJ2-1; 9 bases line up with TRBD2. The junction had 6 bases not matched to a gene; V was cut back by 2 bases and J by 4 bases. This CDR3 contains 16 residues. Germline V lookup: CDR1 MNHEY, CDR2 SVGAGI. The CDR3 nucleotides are TGTGCCAGCAGTTACCGACGACTAGCGGATTACAATGAGCAGTTCTTC. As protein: CASSYRRLADYNEQFF.